A single T cell receptor beta chain is shown here with its context. Antigen unknown. The entry originates in a study of T cell responses to AZD1222 COVID-19 vaccine. Study-level points and caveats: Repertoire sampling happened only post peak T cell response. Most donors were white British and more were female, and clonal diversity was possibly underestimated.

Clones were sequenced by immunoSEQ multiplex PCR, and TCRdb holds only the in-frame ones, with some missing. The sample has roughly 100,000 clones; 80% to 95% are singletons. The length of the CDR3 is 12 residues. Germline-derived CDR1 and CDR2 are SGHVS and FNYEAQ. V dropped 5 bases and J dropped 4 bases, with 9 bases sitting between them. The sample consisted of peripheral blood, taken 28 days after the second AZD1222 dose. The V gene is TRBV7-6, the J gene TRBJ2-7, with D unclear. The receptor was derived from an adult who received the AZD1222 COVID-19 vaccine. CDR3 protein: CASSGDFYEQYF. The CDR3, as DNA: TGTGCCAGCAGCGGGGATTTTTACGAGCAGTACTTC. The full variable domain, in which reference TRBV7-6 and TRBJ2-7 provide the parts outside the CDR3, is GAGVSQSPRYKVTKRGQDVALRCDPISGHVSLYWYRQALGQGPEFLTYFNYEAQQDKSGLPNDRFSAERPEGSISTLTIQRTEQRDSAMYRCASSGDFYEQYFGPGTRLTVT.